The 27 T cell receptor beta chains given below trace back to one sample, sequenced in a study of metastatic and nonmetastatic thyroid tumors. TCRdb re-processed the PCR reads through MiXCR. The table shows about 18,000 clones, with about 23% occurring only once. Nobody among the patients had been given any treatment before thyroid surgery. The material sequenced was adjacent normal tissue. These receptors all stem from a female donor with papillary thyroid cancer or a benign thyroid nodule (not recorded which). Some clones in this sample may be carry-over from other donors' samples.

This clone was recorded a few times. The chain links TRBV12-3 or TRBV12-4 to TRBJ1-1; no firm D call. The CDR3 sequence is 11 residues long. V dropped 7 bases and J dropped 1 base, with 4 bases sitting between them. The CDR3 spells CASTRNTEAFF. The CDR3 DNA is TGTGCCAGCACACGGAACACTGAAGCTTTCTTT.

A word on this clone: This is likely a read error, given that the CDR3 carries no conserved phenylalanine or tryptophan at its end. The rearrangement links TRBV12-3 or TRBV12-4 to TRBJ2-7; 15 nucleotides line up with TRBD2. With V trimmed by 6 bases and J by 4 bases, 7 bases remained unmatched. The CDR3 runs to 16 residues. The CDR3 coding sequence is TGTGCCAGCAGGCCTGGACTAGCGGGAGGGGGGTACGAGCAGTACCTC. It translates to CASRPGLAGGGYEQYL.

This clone showed up just a few times. This chain connects TRBV28 to TRBJ2-1; 7 bases map to TRBD1. Germline V gene data show CDR1 as MDHEN and CDR2 as SYDVKM. The CDR3 is 13 residues long. The V gene end was trimmed by 4 bases and the J gene end by 9 bases; junction bases not matched to a gene: 6. Here the CDR3 DNA reads TGTGCCAGCAGTTCGAGACAGGGCACTGAGCAGTTCTTC. Protein sequence: CASSSRQGTEQFF. Filled out from reference TRBV28 and TRBJ2-1, the complete variable domain reads DVKVTQSSRYLVKRTGEKVFLECVQDMDHENMFWYRQDPGLGLRLIYFSYDVKMKEKGDIPEGYSVSREKKERFSLILESASTNQTSMYLCASSSRQGTEQFFGPGTRLTVL.

This clone was counted only a few times. The chain couples TRBV27 to TRBJ1-5; 8 positions agree with TRBD1. CDR3 length equals 15 residues. CDR1 is MNHEY and CDR2 is SMNVEV in the germline V gene (reference sequence). With 3 bases clipped from V and 6 bases from J, the junction kept 7 bases outside the gene matches. The DNA of the CDR3 is TGTGCCAGCAGTTTTGATGGACAGGGTCTTCAGCCCCAGCATTTT. Its translation is CASSFDGQGLQPQHF.

The gene calls are TRBV28 and TRBJ2-7; 8 bases agree with TRBD2. Germline lookup yields CDR1 MDHEN and CDR2 SYDVKM. Trimming cost V 7 bases and J 4 bases; bases outside gene matches: 15. The CDR3 loop spans 16 amino acids. CDR3 DNA sequence: TGTGCCAGCACTTCTATGGGGGGGACTAGTAGGTACGAGCAGTACTTC. Protein sequence: CASTSMGGTSRYEQYF.

This clone has only a few counts. Other DNA sequences of this sample code for an identical CDR3. The chain combines TRBV12-3 or TRBV12-4 with TRBJ1-5, with D possibly matching TRBD1 (6 bases). The ends were cut back, 6 bases at V and 2 bases at J, with 20 bases in the middle. CDR3 length: 17 amino acids. The CDR3 DNA is TGTGCCAGCAGACCGAACACAGGGACTGGGGGCAATCAGCCCCAGCATTTT. Translating it yields CASRPNTGTGGNQPQHF.

The CDR3 nucleotides are TGCGCCAGCAGCTTGCAAACCGGTGCGGGTTTAGCTTTCTTT. Translating gives CASSLQTGAGLAFF. The chain couples TRBV5-1 to TRBJ1-1; D is ambiguous. Germline CDR1 is SGHRS and CDR2 is YFSETQ. CDR3 length: 14 residues. V lost 1 base and J 10 bases, leaving 17 bases between the germline ends.

The chain is built from TRBV20-1 and TRBJ1-1; 7 bases agree with TRBD1. CDR1 and CDR2 (germline): DFQATT, SNEGSKA (reference sequence). The CDR3 sequence is 13 residues long. Trimming took 3 bases from V and 5 from J; bases not matched to a gene: 6. In nucleotides, the CDR3 is TGCAGTGCTAGGGAGGGGGCAAGGACTGAAGCTTTCTTT. It encodes CSAREGARTEAFF.

V usage is TRBV27 and J usage is TRBJ2-7; no clear D. Germline assignment: CDR1 MNHEY and CDR2 SMNVEV (reference sequence). CDR3 length equals 14 residues. Trimming removed 4 bases at V and 0 bases at J, with 10 bases between. The DNA for the CDR3 is TGTGCCAGCAGTTCCGGCCAGGCCTCCTACGAGCAGTACTTC. It codes for CASSSGQASYEQYF.

This clone was detected only a few times. Other nucleotide sequences in the sample specify the same CDR3. The chain has TRBV20-1 and TRBJ2-1, with 11 bases aligning to TRBD1. Germline lookup yields CDR1 DFQATT and CDR2 SNEGSKA (reference sequence). V lost 5 bases, J lost 0 bases, and 9 bases stayed unmatched. The CDR3 has 17 residues. In nucleotides, the CDR3 is TGCAGTGCTCCTGGGACAGGGGGAGGGGGCTCCTACAATGAGCAGTTCTTC. Amino acids: CSAPGTGGGGSYNEQFF.

V and J are TRBV12-3 or TRBV12-4 and TRBJ2-1, with 9 bases matching TRBD2. The CDR3 has 19 residues. V trimming: 1 base; J trimming: 0 bases; junction bases outside the gene matches: 10. CDR3 DNA sequence: TGTGCCAGCAGTTTAGATCGACGACTAGCGGAAAGCTCCTACAATGAGCAGTTCTTC. This encodes CASSLDRRLAESSYNEQFF.

Remarks on this clone: An end of the junction does not agree with germline; a read error may underlie this. The rearrangement links TRBV3-1 to TRBJ2-5; TRBD2 agrees at 7 bases. The CDR3 sequence is 14 residues long. CDR1 and CDR2 (germline): LGHDT, YNNKEL (reference sequence). As DNA, the CDR3 is TGTGCCAGCAACCAAGAACTAGCGAGGGAGACCCAGTACTTC. Translation: CASNQELARETQYF.

This clone has more than one count but fewer than ten. This chain links TRBV6-4 with TRBJ1-5; D is ambiguous. CDR1 and CDR2 (germline): MRHNA, SNTAGT. The V gene lost 5 bases and the J gene lost 5 bases, with 4 bases spanning the gap. The CDR3 length is 11 residues. The DNA for the CDR3 is TGTGCCAGCAGTCCTGATCAGCCCCAGCATTTT. Protein product: CASSPDQPQHF.

This clone has only a few counts. The chain recombines TRBV14 with TRBJ2-7; no reliable D call. V gave up 10 bases and J gave up 8 bases, with 9 bases separating them. The germline V gene has CDR1 SGHDN and CDR2 FVKESK. This CDR3 region has 9 residues. The CDR3 reads CAKHHQQYV. The CDR3 nucleotides read TGTGCCAAACACCACCAGCAGTACGTC.

The rearrangement joins TRBV4-1 to TRBJ1-5; D ambiguous. V shed 0 bases and J shed 2 bases, with 11 bases lying between them. The CDR3 spans 16 residues. CDR1 is MGHRA and CDR2 is YSYEKL in the germline V gene. The CDR3 here is CASSQEAMQGNQPQHF. The CDR3 nucleotides read TGCGCCAGCAGCCAAGAGGCCATGCAAGGCAATCAGCCCCAGCATTTT.

The rearrangement joins TRBV6-2 or TRBV6-3 to TRBJ2-1, with 12 bases that match TRBD2. Germline CDR1 MNHEY, CDR2 SVGEGT. CDR3 length equals 12 residues. V dropped 8 bases and J dropped 7; count of bases not matched to a gene: 0. CDR3 DNA sequence: TGTGCCAGCGGACTAGCGGGAAATGAGCAGTTCTTC. Its translation is CASGLAGNEQFF.

This clone occurred a few times. The genes are TRBV20-1 and TRBJ2-1; 12 bases are a match to TRBD2. V lost 0 bases and J lost 10; bases outside the gene matches: 10. Germline CDR1 reads DFQATT; CDR2 reads SNEGSKA (reference sequence). The CDR3 sequence is 16 residues long. The CDR3 coding sequence is TGCAGTGCTAGAGATTGGGGACTAGCGGGCCCCCCAGAGCAGTTCTTC. This sequence encodes CSARDWGLAGPPEQFF.

The chain employs TRBV20-1 and TRBJ2-5; TRBD1 agrees at 7 bases. CDR1 DFQATT and CDR2 SNEGSKA come from the germline V gene (reference sequence). The CDR3 spans 13 residues. Trimming removed 2 bases from V and 5 bases from J; junction bases left unmatched: 5. This CDR3 is CSARPTGVETQYF. In DNA, the CDR3 is TGCAGTGCTAGACCAACAGGGGTGGAGACCCAGTACTTC.

The chain carries TRBV20-1 and TRBJ2-5; D is ambiguous. Per germline, CDR1 DFQATT and CDR2 SNEGSKA (reference sequence). V lost 0 bases and J lost 3, with 8 bases in between. This CDR3 is 13 amino acids long. The CDR3 nucleotides read TGCAGTGCTAGAGAAGACTTCAAAGAGACCCAGTACTTC. This codes for CSAREDFKETQYF.

This clone was seen only a few times. The chain has TRBV6-2 or TRBV6-3 and TRBJ1-6; the D is unclear. The CDR3 consists of 15 residues. Trimming cost V 6 bases and J 5 bases, with 14 bases left between them. Germline V CDR1 and CDR2: MNHEY, SVGEGT. The DNA for the CDR3 is TGTGCCAGCAGGAGAGACGGATATCATAATTCACCCCTCCACTTT. Translating gives CASRRDGYHNSPLHF.

This chain uses TRBV30 with TRBJ2-4; D is perhaps TRBD1 or TRBD2 (5 bases each). CDR3 size: 13 residues. Germline V gene sequence: CDR1 GTSNPN, CDR2 SVGIG (reference sequence). The V end was cut by 3 bases, the J end by 9 bases, with 15 bases between. The CDR3 is CAWSFREWGIQYF. For the CDR3, the DNA is TGTGCCTGGAGCTTCAGGGAGTGGGGCATTCAGTACTTC.

Comments on this clone: Other nucleotide sequences from this sample produce the same CDR3. The rearrangement links TRBV11-2 to TRBJ2-1, with D possibly TRBD1 on 6 matching bases. Trimming shortened V by 5 bases and J by 4 bases, and 15 bases separated the two germline ends. The CDR3 contains 15 residues. Germline V gene sequence: CDR1 SGHAT, CDR2 FQNNGV. The CDR3 here is CASSNRVGTYNEQFF. The CDR3 coding sequence is TGTGCCAGCAGCAACAGGGTCGGGACATACAATGAGCAGTTCTTC.

The chain recombines TRBV11-2 with TRBJ1-1; possible D gene TRBD1, 6 bases. The CDR3 sequence is 12 residues long. V lost 5 bases, J lost 11 bases, and 15 bases lay in between. CDR1 is SGHAT, CDR2 FQNNGV, per germline. This chain's CDR3 is CASSLPGTRAFF. For the CDR3, the DNA is TGTGCCAGCAGCCTTCCGGGGACAAGGGCTTTCTTT.

This clone was counted only a few times. This sequence joins TRBV6-6 and TRBJ2-7; possibly TRBD2 for D (6 bases). The V gene's germline CDR1 is MNHNY and CDR2 SVGAGI (reference sequence). Trimming shortened V by 2 bases and J by 3 bases, and 11 bases separated the two germline ends. The CDR3 contains 14 residues. CDR3 amino acids: CASSYQTGSYEQYF. CDR3 in DNA: TGTGCCAGCAGTTACCAAACCGGGAGCTACGAGCAGTACTTC.

A single count supports this clone. V and J are TRBV7-6 and TRBJ2-3; D unresolved. This CDR3 contains 16 residues. Germline CDR1 and CDR2: SGHVS and FNYEAQ. With 5 bases removed from V and 2 bases from J, the gap between germline ends came to 17 bases. DNA for the CDR3: TGTGCCAGCAGCCCAACACTTTCCGGGCCCACAGATACGCAGTATTTT. Its translation: CASSPTLSGPTDTQYF.

The rearrangement joins TRBV7-6 to TRBJ2-6, with TRBD2 matching over 7 bases. The V and J ends lost 2 bases and 0 bases, in that order; junction bases with no gene match: 10. There are 19 residues in the CDR3. The germline V gene has CDR1 SGHVS and CDR2 FNYEAQ. The CDR3 DNA is TGTGCCAGCAGCTTAAGAGGTTTAGCGGGTGGCTCTGGGGCCAACGTCCTGACTTTC. This gives the protein CASSLRGLAGGSGANVLTF.

The chain links TRBV6-1 to TRBJ2-7; D unresolved. The germline V gene has CDR1 MNHNS and CDR2 SASEGT. The CDR3 spans 16 residues. Deletions cut 5 bases from V and 4 bases from J, with 21 bases between. DNA of the CDR3: TGTGCCAGCAGTTCCCTCCACAGCGTGAAGAAGTACGAGCAGTACTTC. It is translated as CASSSLHSVKKYEQYF.